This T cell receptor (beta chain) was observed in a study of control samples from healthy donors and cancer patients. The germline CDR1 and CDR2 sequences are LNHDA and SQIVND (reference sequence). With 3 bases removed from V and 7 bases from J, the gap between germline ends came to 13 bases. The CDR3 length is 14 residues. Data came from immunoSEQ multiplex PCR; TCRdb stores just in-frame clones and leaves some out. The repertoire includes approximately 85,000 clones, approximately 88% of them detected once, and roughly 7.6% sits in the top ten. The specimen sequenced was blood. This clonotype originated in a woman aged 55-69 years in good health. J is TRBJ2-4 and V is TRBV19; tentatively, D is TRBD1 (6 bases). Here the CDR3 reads CASSIQGLGNIQYF. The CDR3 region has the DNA TGTGCCAGTAGTATCCAGGGGTTGGGGAACATTCAGTACTTC. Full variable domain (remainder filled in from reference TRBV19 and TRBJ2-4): DGGITQSPKYLFRKEGQNVTLSCEQNLNHDAMYWYRQDPGQGLRLIYYSQIVNDFQKGDIAEGYSVSREKKESFPLTVTSAQKNPTAFYLCASSIQGLGNIQYFGAGTRLSVL.